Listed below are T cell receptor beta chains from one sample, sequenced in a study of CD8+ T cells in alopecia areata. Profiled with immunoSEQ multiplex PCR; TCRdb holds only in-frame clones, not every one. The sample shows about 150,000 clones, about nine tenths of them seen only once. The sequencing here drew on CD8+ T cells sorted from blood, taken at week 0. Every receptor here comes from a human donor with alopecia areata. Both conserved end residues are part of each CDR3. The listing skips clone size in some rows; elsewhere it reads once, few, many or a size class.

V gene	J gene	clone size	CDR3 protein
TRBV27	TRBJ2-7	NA	CASSLAGLAYEQYF
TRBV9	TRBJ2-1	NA	CASSPPPGYNEQFF
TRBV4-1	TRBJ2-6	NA	CASSPRTASGANVLTF
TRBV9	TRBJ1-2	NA	CASSVQAGRGYTF
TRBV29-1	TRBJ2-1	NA	CSLVGAEPIYNEQFF
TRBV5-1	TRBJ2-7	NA	CASSLLGTGESYEQYF
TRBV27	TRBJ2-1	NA	CASSLTSGRARYNEQFF
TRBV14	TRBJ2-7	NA	CASSHGTGLYEQYF
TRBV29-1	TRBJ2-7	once	CAVGRVSPDYEQYF
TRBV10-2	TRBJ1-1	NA	CASSESTRTEAFF
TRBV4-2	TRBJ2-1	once	CASAGAPSYNEQFF
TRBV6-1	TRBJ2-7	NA	CASSGGYEQYF
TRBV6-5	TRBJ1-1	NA	CASSYGTLTEAFF
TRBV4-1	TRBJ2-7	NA	CASSQDPSGRYEQYF
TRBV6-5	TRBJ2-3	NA	CASSYEGDATDTQYF
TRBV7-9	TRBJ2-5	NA	CASSLPQETQYF
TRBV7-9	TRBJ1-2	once	CASSLVDREEGYTF
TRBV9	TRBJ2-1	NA	CASSVGLVEQFF
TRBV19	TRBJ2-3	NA	CASSMSGRGSDTQYF
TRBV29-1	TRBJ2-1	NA	CSVGSLAGGPNEQFF
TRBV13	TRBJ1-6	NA	CASSFLGGADSPLHF
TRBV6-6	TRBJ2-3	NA	CASSYGGGTDTQYF
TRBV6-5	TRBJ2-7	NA	CASSFRERTYEQYF
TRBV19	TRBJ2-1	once	CASSIPSWTSSYNEQFF
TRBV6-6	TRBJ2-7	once	CASSPQTGGSYEQYF
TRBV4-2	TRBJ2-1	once	CASSQYRDRGYNEQFF
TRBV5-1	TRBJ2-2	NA	CASSFPRAANTGELFF
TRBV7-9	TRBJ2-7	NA	CASSLLVPEQYF
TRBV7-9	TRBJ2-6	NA	CASSPPWGSGANVLTF
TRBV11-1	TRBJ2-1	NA	CASSSPEASGRYNEQFF
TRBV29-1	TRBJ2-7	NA	CSVSGEQTYEQYF
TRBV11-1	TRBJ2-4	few	CASSLASRPETNIQYF
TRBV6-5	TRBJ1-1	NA	CASSYSSVTTEAFF
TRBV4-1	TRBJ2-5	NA	CASSQGDSGTEETQYF
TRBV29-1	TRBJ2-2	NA	CSVDSGLTNTGELFF